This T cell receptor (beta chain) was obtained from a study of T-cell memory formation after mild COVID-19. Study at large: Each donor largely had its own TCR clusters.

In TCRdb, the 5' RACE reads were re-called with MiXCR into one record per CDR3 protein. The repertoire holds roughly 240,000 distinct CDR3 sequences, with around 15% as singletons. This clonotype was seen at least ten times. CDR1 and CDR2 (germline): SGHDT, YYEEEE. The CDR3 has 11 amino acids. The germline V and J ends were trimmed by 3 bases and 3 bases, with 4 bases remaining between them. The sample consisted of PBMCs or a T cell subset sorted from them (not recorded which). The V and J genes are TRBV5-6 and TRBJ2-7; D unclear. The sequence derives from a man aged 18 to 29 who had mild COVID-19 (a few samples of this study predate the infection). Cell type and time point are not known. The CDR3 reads CASSWGYEQYV. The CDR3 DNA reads TGTGCCAGCAGCTGGGGCTACGAGCAGTACGTC.